This T cell receptor (beta chain) was captured by sequencing in a study of blood T cell repertoires in COVID-19. CDR3 length: 15 residues. CDR1 LGHNA and CDR2 YNFKEQ come from the germline V gene. V was clipped by 4 bases and J by 4 bases; unmatched bases: 7. Produced via immunoSEQ multiplex PCR; TCRdb's table is partial and in-frame only. The table shows 120,000 to 150,000 clones, with about 90% occurring only once. The TCR originated in a human donor in a cohort sampled during active COVID-19. Material for sequencing was peripheral blood. The chain has TRBV4-2 and TRBJ2-7, with TRBD2 identical over 10 bases. The CDR3 bases are TGTGCCAGCAGCCCCCCGCTAGCGGGAGAATACGAGCAGTACTTC. Its protein product is CASSPPLAGEYEQYF.